This TCR beta chain was recovered during a study of blood T cell repertoires in COVID-19. Study in general: Donors in the United States, Italy and Spain gave samples during acute or convalescent COVID-19.

The V gene end was trimmed by 7 bases and the J gene end by 3 bases; junction bases not matched to a gene: 13. The CDR3 loop spans 17 amino acids. Per germline, CDR1 LNHDA and CDR2 SQIVND (reference sequence). Seattle researchers signed up patients amid active infection and tracked them longitudinally. Under the authors' procedure: By means of reference gene primer amplification, nucleated cell counts were estimated. Sequencing was performed with immunoSEQ multiplex PCR; in TCRdb, only in-frame clones are kept and a portion is missing. D and trimming were read from the DNA, whereas the V and J calls and clone size are those reported in that table. The sample gives around 260,000 clones, around 84% of which show up once; approximately 5.3% is in the top ten. This clone was picked up one time.

The TCR comes from a woman aged 55-69 years with COVID-19, enrolled during active disease. Sequencing was done on a sample of peripheral blood. This chain joins TRBV19 and TRBJ1-5; 9 bases align to TRBD1. CDR3 protein: CASKAGGTGRYNQPQHF. CDR3 nucleotides: TGTGCCAGTAAGGCTGGGGGGACAGGGAGGTACAATCAGCCCCAGCATTTT.